A selection of T cell receptor beta chains follows, all from one sample in a study of shared clonotypes between healthy human individuals. Assay: immunoSEQ multiplex PCR; the TCRdb copy retains only in-frame clones and omits some. The data hold around 480,000 clones, with 60% to 80% observed a single time. The sequencing input was PBMCs. The receptors here all came from a woman aged 40-49 years in good health. Some clones in this sample may be carry-over from other donors' samples. Each CDR3 is given with its conserved first and last residue. D genes are given only for firm matches. Expanded clones get a size class; other rows say once, few or many, or leave the size out.

j_call	v_call	clone_size	d_call	cdr3_nt	cdr3_aa
TRBJ2-3	TRBV27	.	.	TGTGCCAGCAGTTATTGGGGGAGAGGGACAGATACGCAGTATTTT	CASSYWGRGTDTQYF
TRBJ2-3	TRBV15	once	TRBD1	TGTGCCACCAGCAGAGGGCAGGGGGACACAGATACGCAGTATTTT	CATSRGQGDTDTQYF
TRBJ2-3	TRBV28	.	.	TGTGCCAGCACTCCCCCCGGGACTAGCACAGATACGCAGTATTTT	CASTPPGTSTDTQYF
TRBJ2-1	TRBV10-2	.	TRBD2	TGCGCCAGCAGTGATAGGCTAGCGGGTCCCTCTTCAACTAATGAGCAGTTCTTC	CASSDRLAGPSSTNEQFF
TRBJ2-3	TRBV5-1	.	.	TGCGCCAGCAGCCTTTCGACACCCATCAACGCAGATACGCAGTATTTT	CASSLSTPINADTQYF
TRBJ2-1	TRBV4-1	.	.	TGCGCCAGCAGTCGGGAGTTGCCGGGGGAGCAGTTCTTC	CASSRELPGEQFF
TRBJ2-3	TRBV5-1	.	TRBD2	TGCGCCAGCAGCAAAGGACTAGCGGCAGATACGCAGTATTTT	CASSKGLAADTQYF
TRBJ2-7	TRBV28	.	.	TGTGCCAGCAGTCCACGTATCTCGAACGACGAGCAGTACTTC	CASSPRISNDEQYF
TRBJ2-4	TRBV7-3	.	.	TGTGCCAGCAGCTTTGGGCGACAGTTAAACATTCAGTACTTC	CASSFGRQLNIQYF
TRBJ1-1	TRBV7-2	.	.	TGTGCCAGCAGCTGGAGACGTTCCGACATGAACACTGAAGCTTTCTTT	CASSWRRSDMNTEAFF
TRBJ2-7	TRBV10-2	few	TRBD2	TGCGCCAGCAGTGAAGGAGGGAGGGGGCAGTACTTC	CASSEGGRGQYF
TRBJ2-1	TRBV7-9	.	TRBD2	TGTGCCAGCAGCCTAGGGCGGGAGTGGGATGAGCAGTTCTTC	CASSLGREWDEQFF
TRBJ1-1	TRBV28	.	.	TGTGCCAGCAGTCCCCCGTGGAAGGGGGGGTCTGAAGCTTTCTTT	CASSPPWKGGSEAFF
TRBJ1-5	TRBV9	.	.	TGTGCCAGCAGCGTAGGGGGGGCGAATCAGCCCCAGCATTTT	CASSVGGANQPQHF
TRBJ2-3	TRBV10-1	many	TRBD2	TGCGCCAGCAGTGAAGCGGGAGGGCCTAGCACAGATACGCAGTATTTT	CASSEAGGPSTDTQYF
TRBJ1-2	TRBV5-5	.	TRBD1	TGTGCCAGCAGCAGTTTCGTTACAGGGGACTCTGGCTACACCTTC	CASSSFVTGDSGYTF
TRBJ1-1	TRBV19	.	TRBD1	TGTGCCAGTTACCGGGACAGGGTGAACACTGAAGCTTTCTTT	CASYRDRVNTEAFF
TRBJ1-1	TRBV2	.	.	TGTGCCAGCAGTGGCATGAGGGGGACTGAAGCTTTCTTT	CASSGMRGTEAFF
TRBJ1-1	TRBV10-3	.	TRBD1	TGTGCCGGCTCGGTCAGGGGGGACACTGAAGCTTTCTTT	CAGSVRGDTEAFF
TRBJ1-2	TRBV14	.	.	TGTGCCAGCAGCCAAGTGGCAGGGGAGTATGGCTACACCTTC	CASSQVAGEYGYTF
TRBJ2-2	TRBV27	.	.	TGTGCCAGCAGTTTGAACAGGGTAACCGGGGAGCTGTTTTTT	CASSLNRVTGELFF
TRBJ2-5	TRBV2	once	.	TGTGCCAGCAGTGAAACGGATCAAGAGACCCAGTACTTC	CASSETDQETQYF
TRBJ2-1	TRBV10-3	few	TRBD2	TGTGCCATCGGGACTAGCGGGAGTAGGGACAATGAGCAGTTCTTC	CAIGTSGSRDNEQFF
TRBJ2-7	TRBV5-1	.	TRBD2	TGCGCCAGCAGCAAGGGACTAGCGGGAACCTACGAGCAGTACTTC	CASSKGLAGTYEQYF
TRBJ2-3	TRBV9	.	TRBD2	TGTGCCAGCAGCGTGAGGGGAGGGGCTTATAGCACAGATACGCAGTATTTT	CASSVRGGAYSTDTQYF
TRBJ1-1	TRBV18	.	.	TGTGCCAGCTCACCGGCGGGGGCGTACACTGAAGCTTTCTTT	CASSPAGAYTEAFF
TRBJ2-2	TRBV4-1	.	.	TGCGCCAGCAGCCCCCCCGGGAGCACCGGGGAGCTGTTTTTT	CASSPPGSTGELFF
TRBJ2-1	TRBV5-1	once	TRBD2	TGCGCCAGCAGCTGGACTAGCGGGATCGGATATGAGCAGTTCTTC	CASSWTSGIGYEQFF
TRBJ2-2	TRBV10-1	.	TRBD2	TGCGCCAGCAGTGAGCCGGAGCCGGGACTAGCGGGAGGGCCGGGCGGGGAGCTGTTTTTT	CASSEPEPGLAGGPGGELFF
TRBJ2-3	TRBV7-7	.	.	TGTGCTAGCAGCCCCTTGGGAGCAGATACGCAGTATTTT	CASSPLGADTQYF
TRBJ2-7	TRBV29-1	.	.	TGCAGCGTTCGGACACCGACCTACGAGCAGTACTTC	CSVRTPTYEQYF